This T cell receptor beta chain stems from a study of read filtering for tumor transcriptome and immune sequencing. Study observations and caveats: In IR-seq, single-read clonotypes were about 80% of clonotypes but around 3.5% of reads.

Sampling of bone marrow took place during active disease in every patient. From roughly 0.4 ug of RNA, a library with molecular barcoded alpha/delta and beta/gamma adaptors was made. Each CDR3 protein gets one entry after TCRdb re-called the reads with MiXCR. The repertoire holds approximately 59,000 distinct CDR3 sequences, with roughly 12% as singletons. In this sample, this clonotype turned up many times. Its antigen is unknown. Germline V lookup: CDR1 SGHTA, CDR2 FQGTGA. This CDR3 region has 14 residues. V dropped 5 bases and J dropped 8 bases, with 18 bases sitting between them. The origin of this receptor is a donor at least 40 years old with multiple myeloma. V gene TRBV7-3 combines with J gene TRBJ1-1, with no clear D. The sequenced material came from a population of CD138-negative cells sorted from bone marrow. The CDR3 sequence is CASSRGSTDGEAFF. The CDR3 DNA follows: TGTGCCAGCAGCCGAGGTAGCACAGACGGGGAAGCTTTCTTT.